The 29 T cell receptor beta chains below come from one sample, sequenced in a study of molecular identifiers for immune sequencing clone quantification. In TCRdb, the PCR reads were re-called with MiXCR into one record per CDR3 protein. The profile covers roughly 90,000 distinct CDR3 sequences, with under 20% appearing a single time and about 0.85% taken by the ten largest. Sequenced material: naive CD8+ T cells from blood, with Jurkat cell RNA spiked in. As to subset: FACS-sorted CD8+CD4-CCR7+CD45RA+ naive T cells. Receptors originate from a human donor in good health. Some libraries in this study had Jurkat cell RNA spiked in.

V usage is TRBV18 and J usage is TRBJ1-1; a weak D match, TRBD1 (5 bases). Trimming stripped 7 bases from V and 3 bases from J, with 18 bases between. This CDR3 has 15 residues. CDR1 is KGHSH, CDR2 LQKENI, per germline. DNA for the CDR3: TGTGCCAGCTTCCTGGGGGGGGAACGGTACACTGAAGCTTTCTTT. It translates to CASFLGGERYTEAFF. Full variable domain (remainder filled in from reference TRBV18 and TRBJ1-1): NAGVMQNPRHLVRRRGQEARLRCSPMKGHSHVYWYRQLPEEGLKFMVYLQKENIIDESGMPKERFSAEFPKEGPSILRIQQVVRGDSAAYFCASFLGGERYTEAFFGQGTRLTVV.

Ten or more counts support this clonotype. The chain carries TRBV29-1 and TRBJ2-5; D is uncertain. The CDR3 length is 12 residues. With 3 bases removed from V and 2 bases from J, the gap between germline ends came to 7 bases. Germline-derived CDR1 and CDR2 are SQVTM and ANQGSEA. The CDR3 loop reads CSVEGNQETQYF. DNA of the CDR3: TGCAGCGTTGAGGGAAATCAAGAGACCCAGTACTTC.

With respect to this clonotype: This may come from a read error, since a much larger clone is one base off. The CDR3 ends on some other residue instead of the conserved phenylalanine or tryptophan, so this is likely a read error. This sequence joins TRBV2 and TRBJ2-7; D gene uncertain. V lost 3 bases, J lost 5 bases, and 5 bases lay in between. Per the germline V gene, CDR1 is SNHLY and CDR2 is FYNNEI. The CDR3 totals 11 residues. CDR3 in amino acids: CASSDYHEQYL. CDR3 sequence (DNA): TGTGCCAGCAGTGATTATCACGAGCAGTACCTC.

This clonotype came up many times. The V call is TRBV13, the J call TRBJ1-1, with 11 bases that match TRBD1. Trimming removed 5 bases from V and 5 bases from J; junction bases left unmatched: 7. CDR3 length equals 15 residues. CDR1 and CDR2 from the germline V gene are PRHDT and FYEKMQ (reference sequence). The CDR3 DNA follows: TGTGCCAGCAGCCCGGGACAGGGGGGGAGAACTGAAGCTTTCTTT. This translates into CASSPGQGGRTEAFF.

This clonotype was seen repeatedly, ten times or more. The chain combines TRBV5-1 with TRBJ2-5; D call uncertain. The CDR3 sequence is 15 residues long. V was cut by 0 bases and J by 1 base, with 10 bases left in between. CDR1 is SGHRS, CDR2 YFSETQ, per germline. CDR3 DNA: TGCGCCAGCAGCTTGGGGATGGGCCTCCAAGAGACCCAGTACTTC. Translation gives CASSLGMGLQETQYF. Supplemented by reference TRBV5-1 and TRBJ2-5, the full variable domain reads KAGVTQTPRYLIKTRGQQVTLSCSPISGHRSVSWYQQTPGQGLQFLFEYFSETQRNKGNFPGRFSGRQFSNSRSEMNVSTLELGDSALYLCASSLGMGLQETQYFGPGTRLLVL.

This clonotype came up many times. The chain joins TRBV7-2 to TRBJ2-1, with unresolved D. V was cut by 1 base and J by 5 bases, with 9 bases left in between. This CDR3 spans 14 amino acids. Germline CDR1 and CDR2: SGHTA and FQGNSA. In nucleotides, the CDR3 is TGTGCCAGCAGCTTAGGAGTCGTGAACAATGAGCAGTTCTTC. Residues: CASSLGVVNNEQFF.

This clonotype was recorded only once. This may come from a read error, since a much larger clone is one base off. The CDR3 sequence is CAGSIRGSYQPQHF. In DNA form, the CDR3 reads TGTGCCGGTAGTATCCGAGGGTCTTATCAGCCCCAGCATTTT. V usage is TRBV19 and J usage is TRBJ1-5; D is ambiguous. Germline lookup yields CDR1 LNHDA and CDR2 SQIVND (reference sequence). The length of the CDR3 is 14 residues.

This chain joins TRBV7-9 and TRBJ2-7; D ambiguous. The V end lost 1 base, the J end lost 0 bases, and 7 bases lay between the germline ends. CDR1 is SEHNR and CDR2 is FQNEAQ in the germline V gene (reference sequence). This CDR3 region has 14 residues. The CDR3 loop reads CASSLEGSSYEQYF. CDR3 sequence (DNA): TGTGCCAGCAGCTTAGAAGGCAGCTCCTACGAGCAGTACTTC.

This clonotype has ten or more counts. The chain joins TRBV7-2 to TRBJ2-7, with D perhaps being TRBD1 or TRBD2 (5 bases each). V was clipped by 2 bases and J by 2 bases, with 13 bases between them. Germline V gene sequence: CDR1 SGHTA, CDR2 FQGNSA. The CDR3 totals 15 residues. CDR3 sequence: CASSLWLGDTYEQYF. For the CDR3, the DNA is TGTGCCAGCAGCTTATGGTTGGGGGATACCTACGAGCAGTACTTC.

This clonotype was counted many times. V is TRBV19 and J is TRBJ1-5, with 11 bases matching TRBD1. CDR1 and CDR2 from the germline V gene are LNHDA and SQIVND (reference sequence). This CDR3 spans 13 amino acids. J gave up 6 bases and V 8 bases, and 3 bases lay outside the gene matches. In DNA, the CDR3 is TGTGCCAGTGGACAGGGGGCAGTTCAGCCCCAGCATTTT. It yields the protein CASGQGAVQPQHF.

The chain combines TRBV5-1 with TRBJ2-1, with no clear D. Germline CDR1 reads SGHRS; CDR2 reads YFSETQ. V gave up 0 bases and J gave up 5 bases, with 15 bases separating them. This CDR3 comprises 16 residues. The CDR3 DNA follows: TGCGCCAGCAGCTTGGAGTCATGGCTAACAAACAATGAGCAGTTCTTC. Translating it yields CASSLESWLTNNEQFF.

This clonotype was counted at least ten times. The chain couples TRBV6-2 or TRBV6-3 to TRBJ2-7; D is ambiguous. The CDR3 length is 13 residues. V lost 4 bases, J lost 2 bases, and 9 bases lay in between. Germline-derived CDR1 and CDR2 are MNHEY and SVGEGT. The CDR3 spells CASSWVSAYEQYF. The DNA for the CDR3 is TGTGCCAGCAGTTGGGTCTCTGCCTACGAGCAGTACTTC.

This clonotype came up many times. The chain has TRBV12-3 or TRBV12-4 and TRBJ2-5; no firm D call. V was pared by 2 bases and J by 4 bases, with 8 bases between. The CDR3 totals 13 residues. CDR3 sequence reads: CASSLYRRETQYF. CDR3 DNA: TGTGCCAGCAGTTTATACCGTCGAGAGACCCAGTACTTC.

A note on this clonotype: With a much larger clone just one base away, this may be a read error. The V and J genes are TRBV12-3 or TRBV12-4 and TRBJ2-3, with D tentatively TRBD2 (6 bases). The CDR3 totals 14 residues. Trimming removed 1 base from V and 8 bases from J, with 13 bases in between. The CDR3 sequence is CASSLEALGGTQYF. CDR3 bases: TGTGCCAGCAGTTTAGAAGCGTTGGGGGGTACGCAGTATTTT.

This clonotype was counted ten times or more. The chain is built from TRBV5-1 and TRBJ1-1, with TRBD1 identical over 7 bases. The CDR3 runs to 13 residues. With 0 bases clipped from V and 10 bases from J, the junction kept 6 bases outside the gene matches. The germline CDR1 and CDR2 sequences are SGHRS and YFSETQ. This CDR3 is CASSLVQGNGAFF. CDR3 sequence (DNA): TGCGCCAGCAGCTTGGTACAGGGGAATGGAGCTTTCTTT.

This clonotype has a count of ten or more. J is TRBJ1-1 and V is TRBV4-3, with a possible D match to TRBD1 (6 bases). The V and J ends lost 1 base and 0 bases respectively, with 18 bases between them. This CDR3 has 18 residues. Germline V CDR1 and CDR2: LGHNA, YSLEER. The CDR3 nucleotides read TGCGCCAGCAGCCAAGGCCCCTTCAGACAGGACCTGAACACTGAAGCTTTCTTT. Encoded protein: CASSQGPFRQDLNTEAFF.

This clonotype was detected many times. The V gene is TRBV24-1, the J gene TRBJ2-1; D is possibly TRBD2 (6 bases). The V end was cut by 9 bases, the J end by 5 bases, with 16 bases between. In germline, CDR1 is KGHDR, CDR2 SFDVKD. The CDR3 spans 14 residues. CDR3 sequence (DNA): TGTGCCACCCTCCACCGGGACTCACACAATGAGCAGTTCTTC. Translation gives CATLHRDSHNEQFF.

CDR3 sequence: CASSQGLADEQFF. In nucleotides, the CDR3 is TGTGCCAGCAGCCAAGGACTAGCTGATGAGCAGTTCTTC. The chain has TRBV4-2 and TRBJ2-1, with TRBD2 matching 7 bases. Germline trimming cut 1 base from V and 8 bases from J; bases unmatched to any gene: 2. CDR3 length: 13 residues. In germline, CDR1 is LGHNA, CDR2 YNFKEQ.

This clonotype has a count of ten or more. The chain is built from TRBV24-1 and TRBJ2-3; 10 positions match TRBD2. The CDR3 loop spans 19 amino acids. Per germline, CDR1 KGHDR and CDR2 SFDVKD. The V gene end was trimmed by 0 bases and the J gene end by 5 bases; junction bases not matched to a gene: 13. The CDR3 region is CATSDLRAGTSDPEDTQYF. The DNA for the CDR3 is TGTGCCACCAGTGATTTGCGCGCCGGGACTAGCGACCCTGAAGATACGCAGTATTTT.

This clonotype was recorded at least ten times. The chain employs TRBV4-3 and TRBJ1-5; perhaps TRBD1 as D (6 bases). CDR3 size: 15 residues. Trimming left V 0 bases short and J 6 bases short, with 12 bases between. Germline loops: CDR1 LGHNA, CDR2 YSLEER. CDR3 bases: TGCGCCAGCAGCCAAGACCAAACAGGGCTTCAGCCCCAGCATTTT. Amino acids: CASSQDQTGLQPQHF.

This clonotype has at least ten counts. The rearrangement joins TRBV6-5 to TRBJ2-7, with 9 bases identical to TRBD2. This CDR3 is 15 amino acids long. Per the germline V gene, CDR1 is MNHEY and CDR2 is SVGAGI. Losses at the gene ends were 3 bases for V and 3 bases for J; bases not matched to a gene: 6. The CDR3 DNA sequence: TGTGCCAGCAGTTATCAGGGCGGGAGGGGCTACGAGCAGTACTTC. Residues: CASSYQGGRGYEQYF.

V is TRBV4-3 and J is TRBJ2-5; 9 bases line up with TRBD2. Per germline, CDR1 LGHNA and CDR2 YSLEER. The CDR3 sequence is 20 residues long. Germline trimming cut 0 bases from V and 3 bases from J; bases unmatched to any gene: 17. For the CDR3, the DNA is TGCGCCAGCAGCCAAGATGTACTTGGCGGGGGGGGGGGCATGAAAGAGACCCAGTACTTC. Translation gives CASSQDVLGGGGGMKETQYF.

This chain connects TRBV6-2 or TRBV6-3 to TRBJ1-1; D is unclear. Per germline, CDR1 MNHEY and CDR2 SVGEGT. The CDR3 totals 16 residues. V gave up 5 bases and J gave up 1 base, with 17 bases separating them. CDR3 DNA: TGTGCCAGCAGTCCCATTTTGGCGTATTCGAACACTGAAGCTTTCTTT. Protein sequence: CASSPILAYSNTEAFF.

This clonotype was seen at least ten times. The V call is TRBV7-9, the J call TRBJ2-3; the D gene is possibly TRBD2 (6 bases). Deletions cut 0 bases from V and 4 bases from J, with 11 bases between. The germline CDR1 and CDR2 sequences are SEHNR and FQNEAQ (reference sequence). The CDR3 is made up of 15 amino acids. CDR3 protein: CASSLATRAADTQYF. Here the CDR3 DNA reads TGTGCCAGCAGCTTAGCGACTAGAGCTGCAGATACGCAGTATTTT.

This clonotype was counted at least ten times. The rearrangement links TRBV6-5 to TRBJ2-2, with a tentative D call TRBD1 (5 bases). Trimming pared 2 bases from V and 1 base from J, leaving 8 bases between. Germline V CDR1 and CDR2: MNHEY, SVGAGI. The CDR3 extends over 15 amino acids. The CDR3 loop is CASSYEDRNTGELFF. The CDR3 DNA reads TGTGCCAGCAGTTACGAAGACAGGAACACCGGGGAGCTGTTTTTT.

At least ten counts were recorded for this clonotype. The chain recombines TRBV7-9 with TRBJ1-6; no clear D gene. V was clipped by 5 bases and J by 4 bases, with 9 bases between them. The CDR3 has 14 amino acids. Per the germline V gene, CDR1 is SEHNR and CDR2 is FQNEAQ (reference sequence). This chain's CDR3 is CASSLDSYNSPLHF. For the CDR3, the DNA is TGTGCCAGCAGCCTTGACTCATATAATTCACCCCTCCACTTT.

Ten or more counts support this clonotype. The CDR3 DNA reads as TGTGCCAGCAGTGAACGACTAGCGGGAGGGCCTTTCTCCGGGGAGCTGTTTTTT. This translates into CASSERLAGGPFSGELFF. V and J are TRBV28 and TRBJ2-2; 14 bases line up with TRBD2. Germline lookup yields CDR1 MDHEN and CDR2 SYDVKM. V shed 5 bases, J shed 6 bases, and the junction held 11 bases outside the gene matches. This CDR3 has 18 residues.

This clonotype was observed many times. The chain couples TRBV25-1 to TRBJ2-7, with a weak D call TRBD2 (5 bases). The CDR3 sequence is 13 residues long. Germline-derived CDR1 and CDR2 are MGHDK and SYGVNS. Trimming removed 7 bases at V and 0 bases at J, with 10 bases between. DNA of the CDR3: TGTGCCAGCACCGGGATGAGCTCCTACGAGCAGTACTTC. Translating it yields CASTGMSSYEQYF.

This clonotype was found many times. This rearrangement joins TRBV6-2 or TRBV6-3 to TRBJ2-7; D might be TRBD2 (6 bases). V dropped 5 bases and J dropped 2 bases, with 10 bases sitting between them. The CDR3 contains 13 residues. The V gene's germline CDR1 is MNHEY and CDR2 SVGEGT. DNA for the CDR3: TGTGCCAGCAGTGGGACTGACACCTACGAGCAGTACTTC. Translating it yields CASSGTDTYEQYF.